Listed below are T cell receptor beta chains from one sample, sequenced in a study of blood T cell repertoires in COVID-19. The protocol was immunoSEQ multiplex PCR, while the TCRdb copy is restricted to in-frame clones and leaves out a portion. The sample has roughly 200,000 clones; approximately 89% are singletons. Source material: PBMCs or T cells enriched from blood (not recorded which). The receptors stem from a man aged 40-55 years who had recovered from COVID-19. Each CDR3 is given with its conserved first and last residue. Each record gives: J gene, V gene, D gene, clone size, CDR3 protein, CDR3 DNA. The D gene is left open where the match is weak. Size is stated for part of the rows, as once, few or many counts, or as a class when the clone is expanded.

j_gene: TRBJ2-2; v_gene: TRBV11-2; d_gene: TRBD2; abundance: .; CDR3aa: CASSLILAGRRGGELFF; CDR3nt: TGTGCCAGCAGCTTAATCCTAGCGGGAAGGAGGGGCGGGGAGCTGTTTTTT
j_gene: TRBJ1-3; v_gene: TRBV9; d_gene: TRBD1; abundance: once; CDR3aa: CASSPRTGASGNTIYF; CDR3nt: TGTGCCAGCAGCCCTCGGACAGGGGCCTCTGGAAACACCATATATTTT
j_gene: TRBJ1-2; v_gene: TRBV30; d_gene: .; abundance: once; CDR3aa: CAWSVHGGGGGYTF; CDR3nt: TGTGCCTGGAGTGTACATGGAGGCGGTGGTGGCTACACCTTC
j_gene: TRBJ1-2; v_gene: TRBV28; d_gene: .; abundance: .; CDR3aa: CASSLGEGRGGYTF; CDR3nt: TGTGCCAGCAGTTTAGGGGAGGGTAGAGGTGGCTACACCTTC
j_gene: TRBJ1-1; v_gene: TRBV5-6; d_gene: .; abundance: .; CDR3aa: CASSLVGRVGTEAFF; CDR3nt: TGTGCCAGCAGCTTGGTAGGCAGGGTGGGCACTGAAGCTTTCTTT
j_gene: TRBJ2-7; v_gene: TRBV23-1; d_gene: .; abundance: .; CDR3aa: CASSQSGLTMSYEQYF; CDR3nt: TGCGCCAGCAGTCAATCTGGACTCACAATGTCCTACGAGCAGTACTTC
j_gene: TRBJ2-5; v_gene: TRBV6-5; d_gene: TRBD2; abundance: .; CDR3aa: CASRRERIETQYF; CDR3nt: TGTGCCAGCAGGCGGGAGAGGATAGAGACCCAGTACTTC
j_gene: TRBJ2-7; v_gene: TRBV25-1; d_gene: .; abundance: .; CDR3aa: CASSENKGIYEQYF; CDR3nt: TGTGCCAGCAGTGAAAACAAGGGGATCTACGAGCAGTACTTC
j_gene: TRBJ1-5; v_gene: TRBV18; d_gene: TRBD1; abundance: .; CDR3aa: CASSRDRGSMGNQPQHF; CDR3nt: TGTGCCAGCTCACGAGACAGGGGTTCGATGGGCAATCAGCCCCAGCATTTT
j_gene: TRBJ2-7; v_gene: TRBV10-3; d_gene: TRBD1; abundance: once; CDR3aa: CAISDGTGAYEQYF; CDR3nt: TGTGCCATCAGTGATGGGACAGGAGCCTACGAGCAGTACTTC
j_gene: TRBJ2-1; v_gene: TRBV14; d_gene: .; abundance: .; CDR3aa: CARRGTLGINEQFF; CDR3nt: TGTGCCAGAAGAGGGACACTGGGGATCAATGAGCAGTTCTTC
j_gene: TRBJ2-1; v_gene: TRBV5-8; d_gene: .; abundance: .; CDR3aa: CASSPYLTGRGEQFF; CDR3nt: TGTGCCAGCAGCCCCTACCTGACAGGCCGAGGGGAGCAGTTCTTC
j_gene: TRBJ1-1; v_gene: TRBV24-1; d_gene: .; abundance: .; CDR3aa: CATRGLGNTEAFF; CDR3nt: TGTGCCACCAGGGGGCTGGGTAACACTGAAGCTTTCTTT
j_gene: TRBJ2-5; v_gene: TRBV25-1; d_gene: TRBD2; abundance: .; CDR3aa: CASRRGATLLEETQYF; CDR3nt: TGTGCCAGCAGGCGGGGGGCGACCCTCCTAGAAGAGACCCAGTACTTC
j_gene: TRBJ1-4; v_gene: TRBV5-4; d_gene: .; abundance: once; CDR3aa: CASSFSGSTNEKLFF; CDR3nt: TGTGCCAGCAGCTTTTCGGGGTCAACTAATGAAAAACTGTTTTTT
j_gene: TRBJ2-7; v_gene: TRBV30; d_gene: .; abundance: .; CDR3aa: CAWSEGFYEQYF; CDR3nt: TGTGCCTGGTCCGAGGGTTTCTACGAGCAGTACTTC
j_gene: TRBJ2-7; v_gene: TRBV30; d_gene: .; abundance: .; CDR3aa: CAWSVVAGHEQYF; CDR3nt: TGTGCCTGGAGTGTCGTCGCAGGGCACGAGCAGTACTTC
j_gene: TRBJ1-2; v_gene: TRBV7-3; d_gene: .; abundance: .; CDR3aa: CASSTGPGEGYGYTF; CDR3nt: TGTGCCAGCAGCACCGGCCCGGGGGAGGGGTACGGCTACACCTTC
j_gene: TRBJ1-3; v_gene: TRBV4-2; d_gene: .; abundance: .; CDR3aa: CASSHPQGPNSGNTIYF; CDR3nt: TGTGCCAGCAGCCACCCCCAGGGGCCAAACTCTGGAAACACCATATATTTT
j_gene: TRBJ2-7; v_gene: TRBV18; d_gene: .; abundance: .; CDR3aa: CASSPRRAYEQYF; CDR3nt: TGTGCCAGCTCACCACGCAGGGCCTACGAGCAGTACTTC
j_gene: TRBJ1-5; v_gene: TRBV28; d_gene: TRBD1; abundance: .; CDR3aa: CASGRQGQPQHF; CDR3nt: TGTGCCAGCGGCCGACAGGGACAGCCCCAGCATTTT
j_gene: TRBJ1-2; v_gene: TRBV27; d_gene: .; abundance: .; CDR3aa: CASSPAKGLGYGYTF; CDR3nt: TGTGCCAGCAGCCCAGCTAAGGGGTTGGGGTATGGCTACACCTTC
j_gene: TRBJ2-7; v_gene: TRBV18; d_gene: TRBD1; abundance: few; CDR3aa: CASSPRQGDEQYF; CDR3nt: TGTGCCAGCTCACCAAGGCAGGGGGACGAGCAGTACTTC
j_gene: TRBJ2-1; v_gene: TRBV5-6; d_gene: .; abundance: .; CDR3aa: CASSGHRVRLGNEQFF; CDR3nt: TGTGCCAGCAGCGGTCACAGGGTGAGATTGGGCAATGAGCAGTTCTTC
j_gene: TRBJ1-2; v_gene: TRBV4-1; d_gene: .; abundance: .; CDR3aa: CASSQDIYGYTF; CDR3nt: TGCGCCAGCAGCCAAGACATCTATGGCTACACCTTC
j_gene: TRBJ2-7; v_gene: TRBV28; d_gene: TRBD1; abundance: once; CDR3aa: CASSLGTVYEQYF; CDR3nt: TGTGCCAGCAGTTTAGGGACAGTCTACGAGCAGTACTTC
j_gene: TRBJ2-2; v_gene: TRBV5-1; d_gene: TRBD2; abundance: .; CDR3aa: CASSKETSGTGELFF; CDR3nt: TGCGCCAGCAGCAAGGAGACTAGCGGGACCGGGGAGCTGTTTTTT
j_gene: TRBJ1-1; v_gene: TRBV7-2; d_gene: TRBD1; abundance: .; CDR3aa: CASSSGQFMNTEAFF; CDR3nt: TGTGCCAGCAGTTCGGGACAGTTCATGAACACTGAAGCTTTCTTT
j_gene: TRBJ2-3; v_gene: TRBV7-6; d_gene: TRBD2; abundance: .; CDR3aa: CASSLLAGGPGTDTQYF; CDR3nt: TGTGCCAGCAGCTTACTAGCGGGAGGGCCCGGCACAGATACGCAGTATTTT
j_gene: TRBJ2-3; v_gene: TRBV5-1; d_gene: .; abundance: .; CDR3aa: CASSLDRSSTDTQYF; CDR3nt: TGCGCCAGCAGCTTGGATCGTTCTAGCACAGATACGCAGTATTTT
j_gene: TRBJ2-5; v_gene: TRBV5-1; d_gene: TRBD2; abundance: .; CDR3aa: CASSFPSTSGGESKETQYF; CDR3nt: TGCGCCAGCAGCTTCCCTTCTACTAGCGGGGGTGAATCAAAAGAGACCCAGTACTTC